A single T cell receptor (beta chain) is shown here with its context. Under the authors' procedure: It was from reference gene primer amplification that nucleated cell counts were estimated. TCRdb's copy holds only in-frame clones and misses some; the assay was immunoSEQ multiplex PCR. That table is the source of V, J and clone size, and D and trimming were worked out from the DNA. The sample contains roughly 38,000 clones, around four fifths of which appear only once. This sample was included in a study of blood T cell repertoires in COVID-19. Turning to the study itself: Sites in the United States, Italy and Spain provided acute and convalescent COVID-19 samples.

V trimming: 2 bases; J trimming: 3 bases; junction bases outside the gene matches: 3. CDR1 SGDLS and CDR2 YYNGEE come from the germline V gene. The CDR3 covers 14 residues. The sequence was collected from a human donor in a cohort sampled during active COVID-19. What was sequenced was peripheral blood. This chain connects TRBV9 to TRBJ1-2; 8 nucleotides agree with TRBD1. As DNA, the CDR3 is TGTGCCAGCAGCGTTCAGGACAGGGACTATGGCTACACCTTC. Translating gives CASSVQDRDYGYTF.